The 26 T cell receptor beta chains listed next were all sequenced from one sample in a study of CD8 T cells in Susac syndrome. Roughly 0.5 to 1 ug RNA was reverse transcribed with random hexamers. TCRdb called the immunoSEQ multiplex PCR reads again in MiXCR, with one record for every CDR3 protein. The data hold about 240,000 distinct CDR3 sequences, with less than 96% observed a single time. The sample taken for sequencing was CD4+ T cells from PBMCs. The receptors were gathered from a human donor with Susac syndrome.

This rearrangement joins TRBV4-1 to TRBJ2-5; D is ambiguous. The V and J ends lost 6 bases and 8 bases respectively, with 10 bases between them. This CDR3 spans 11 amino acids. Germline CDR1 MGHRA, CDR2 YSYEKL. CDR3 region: CASSFAGTQYF. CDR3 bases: TGCGCCAGCAGTTTTGCCGGCACCCAGTACTTC.

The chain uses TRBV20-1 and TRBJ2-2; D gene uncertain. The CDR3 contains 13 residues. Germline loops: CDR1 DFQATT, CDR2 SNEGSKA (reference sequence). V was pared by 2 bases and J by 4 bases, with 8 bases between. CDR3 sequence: CSARRAPTGELFF. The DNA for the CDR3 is TGCAGTGCTAGAAGGGCGCCCACCGGGGAGCTGTTTTTT.

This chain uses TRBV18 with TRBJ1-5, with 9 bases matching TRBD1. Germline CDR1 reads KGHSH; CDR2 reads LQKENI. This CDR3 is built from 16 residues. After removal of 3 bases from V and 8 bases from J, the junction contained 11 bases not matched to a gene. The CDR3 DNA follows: TGTGCCAGCTCACCTACTACAGGGGGCGTCGATAAGCCCCAGCATTTT. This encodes CASSPTTGGVDKPQHF.

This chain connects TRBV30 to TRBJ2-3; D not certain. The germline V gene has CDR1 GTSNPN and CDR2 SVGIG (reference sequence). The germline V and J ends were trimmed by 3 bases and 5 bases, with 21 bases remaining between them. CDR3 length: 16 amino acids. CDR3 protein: CAWSGPYGPGVDTQYF. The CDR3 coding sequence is TGTGCCTGGAGCGGCCCCTATGGTCCGGGTGTAGATACGCAGTATTTT.

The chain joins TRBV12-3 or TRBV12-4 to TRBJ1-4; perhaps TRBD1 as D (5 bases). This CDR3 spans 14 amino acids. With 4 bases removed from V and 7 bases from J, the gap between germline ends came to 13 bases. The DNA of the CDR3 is TGTGCCAGCAGTTCCCATTCCGGGGGTGAAAAACTGTTTTTT. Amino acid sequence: CASSSHSGGEKLFF.

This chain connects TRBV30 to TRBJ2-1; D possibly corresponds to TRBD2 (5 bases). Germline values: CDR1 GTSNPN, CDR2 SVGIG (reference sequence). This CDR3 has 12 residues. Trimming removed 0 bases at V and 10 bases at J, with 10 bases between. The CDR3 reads CAWSVLLEEQFF. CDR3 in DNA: TGTGCCTGGAGTGTACTACTAGAAGAGCAGTTCTTC.

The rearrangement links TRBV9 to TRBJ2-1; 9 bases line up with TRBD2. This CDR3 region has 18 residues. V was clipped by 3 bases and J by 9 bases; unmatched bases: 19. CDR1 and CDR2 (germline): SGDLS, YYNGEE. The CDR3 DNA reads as TGTGCCAGCAGCGACACCCCATATAGCGGGAGATTTAGTTTTGAGCAGTTCTTC. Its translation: CASSDTPYSGRFSFEQFF.

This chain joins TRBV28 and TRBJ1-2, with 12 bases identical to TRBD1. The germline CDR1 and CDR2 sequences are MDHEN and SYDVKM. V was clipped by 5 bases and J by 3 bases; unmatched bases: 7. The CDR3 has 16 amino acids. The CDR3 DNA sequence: TGTGCCAGCAGTCCCACCGGGACAGGGGGCGACTATGGCTACACCTTC. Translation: CASSPTGTGGDYGYTF.

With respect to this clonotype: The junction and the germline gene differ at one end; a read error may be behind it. The CDR3 region is CASSLGQWETQYF. CDR3 bases: TGTGCTAGCAGCTTAGGCCAGTGGGAGACCCAGTACTTC. This chain uses TRBV7-7 with TRBJ2-5; D remains unclear. Germline loops: CDR1 SSHAT, CDR2 FNYEAQ (reference sequence). The CDR3 runs to 13 residues.

The CDR3 sequence: CSVKRTYEQYF. CDR3 coding DNA: TGCAGCGTTAAACGGACCTACGAGCAGTACTTC. The gene calls are TRBV29-1 and TRBJ2-7; no clear D gene. There are 11 residues in the CDR3. V dropped 5 bases and J dropped 2 bases, with 7 bases sitting between them. Germline loops: CDR1 SQVTM, CDR2 ANQGSEA.

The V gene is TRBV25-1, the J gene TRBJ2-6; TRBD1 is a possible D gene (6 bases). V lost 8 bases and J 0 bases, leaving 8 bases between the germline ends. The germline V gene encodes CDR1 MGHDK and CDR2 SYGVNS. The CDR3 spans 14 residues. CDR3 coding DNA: TGTGCCAGCCGGACAGACTCTGGGGCCAACGTCCTGACTTTC. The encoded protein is CASRTDSGANVLTF.

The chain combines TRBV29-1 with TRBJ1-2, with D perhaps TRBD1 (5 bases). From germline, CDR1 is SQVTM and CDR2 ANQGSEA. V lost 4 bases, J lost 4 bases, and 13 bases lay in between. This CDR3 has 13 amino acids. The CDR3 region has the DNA TGCAGCGTTGCAGGACTCGGGACCTATGGCTACACCTTC. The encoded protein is CSVAGLGTYGYTF.

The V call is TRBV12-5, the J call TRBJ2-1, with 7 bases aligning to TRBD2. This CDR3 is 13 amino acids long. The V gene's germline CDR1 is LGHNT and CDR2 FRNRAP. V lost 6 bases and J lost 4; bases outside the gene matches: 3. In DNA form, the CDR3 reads TGTGCTAGTGGACTAGCGAAATACAATGAGCAGTTCTTC. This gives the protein CASGLAKYNEQFF.

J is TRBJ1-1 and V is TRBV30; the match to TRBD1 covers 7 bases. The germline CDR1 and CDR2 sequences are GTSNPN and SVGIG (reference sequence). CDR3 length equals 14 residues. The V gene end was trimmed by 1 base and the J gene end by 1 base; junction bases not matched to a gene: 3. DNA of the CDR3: TGTGCCTGGAGTGCCCGGACAGGGAACACTGAAGCTTTCTTT. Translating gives CAWSARTGNTEAFF.

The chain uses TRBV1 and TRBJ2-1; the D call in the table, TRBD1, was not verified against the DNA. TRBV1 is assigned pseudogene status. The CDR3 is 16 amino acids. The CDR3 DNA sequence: TGCACCAGCAGCCTCCGTACCGGCCCGGGGGTTGGCCTGCAGTTCTTC. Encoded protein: CTSSLRTGPGVGLQFF.

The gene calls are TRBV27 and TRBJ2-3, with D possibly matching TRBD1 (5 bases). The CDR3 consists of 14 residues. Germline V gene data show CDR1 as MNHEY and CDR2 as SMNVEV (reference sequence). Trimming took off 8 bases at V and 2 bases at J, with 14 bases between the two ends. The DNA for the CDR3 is TGTGCCAGCCGAAAAATGGGGCCCACAGATACGCAGTATTTT. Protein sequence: CASRKMGPTDTQYF.

The CDR3 loop reads CASSGTPKRRQPQHF. For the CDR3, the DNA is TGTGCCAGCAGTGGGACACCCAAAAGGCGTCAGCCCCAGCATTTT. J is TRBJ1-5 and V is TRBV28; TRBD1 is a possible D gene (6 bases). V was cut by 5 bases and J by 6 bases, with 17 bases left in between. The length of the CDR3 is 15 residues. Germline assignment: CDR1 MDHEN and CDR2 SYDVKM.

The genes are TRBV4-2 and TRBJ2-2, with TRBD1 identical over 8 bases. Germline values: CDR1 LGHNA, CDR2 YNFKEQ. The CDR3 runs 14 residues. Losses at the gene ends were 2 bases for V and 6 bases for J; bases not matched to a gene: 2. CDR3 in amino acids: CASSQTGGSGELFF. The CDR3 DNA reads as TGTGCCAGCAGCCAAACAGGGGGATCCGGGGAGCTGTTTTTT.

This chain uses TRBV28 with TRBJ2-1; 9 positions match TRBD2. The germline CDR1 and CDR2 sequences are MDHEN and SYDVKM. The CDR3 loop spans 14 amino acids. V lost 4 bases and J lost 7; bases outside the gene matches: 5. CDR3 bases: TGTGCCAGCAGTTCCCTCCTAGCGGGGAATGAGCAGTTCTTC. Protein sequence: CASSSLLAGNEQFF.

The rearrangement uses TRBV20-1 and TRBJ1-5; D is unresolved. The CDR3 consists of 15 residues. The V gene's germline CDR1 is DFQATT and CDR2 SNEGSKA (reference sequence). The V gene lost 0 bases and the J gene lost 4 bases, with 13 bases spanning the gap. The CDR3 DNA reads TGCAGTGCTAGAGAAACAACTCTATTTAATCAGCCCCAGCATTTT. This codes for CSARETTLFNQPQHF.

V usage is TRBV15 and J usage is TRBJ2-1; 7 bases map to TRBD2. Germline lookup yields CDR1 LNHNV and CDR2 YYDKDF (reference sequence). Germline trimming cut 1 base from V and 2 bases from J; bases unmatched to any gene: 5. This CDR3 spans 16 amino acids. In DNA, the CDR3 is TGTGCCACCAGCAGAGGCAGCGGGAACACCTACAATGAGCAGTTCTTC. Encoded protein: CATSRGSGNTYNEQFF.

The DNA for the CDR3 is TGTGCCTGGACTGAACCGGGGCTTAATGAAAAACTGTTTTTT. Its protein product is CAWTEPGLNEKLFF. The chain links TRBV30 to TRBJ1-4; D might be TRBD1 (5 bases). The CDR3 has 14 residues. Per germline, CDR1 GTSNPN and CDR2 SVGIG (reference sequence). V was clipped by 4 bases and J by 4 bases, with 13 bases between them.

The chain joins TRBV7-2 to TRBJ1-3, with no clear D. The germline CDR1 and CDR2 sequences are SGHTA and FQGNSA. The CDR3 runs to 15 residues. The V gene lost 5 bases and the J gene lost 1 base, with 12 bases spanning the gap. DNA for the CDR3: TGTGCCAGCAGCCCGACGGTCGCGTCTGGAAACACCATATATTTT. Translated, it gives CASSPTVASGNTIYF.

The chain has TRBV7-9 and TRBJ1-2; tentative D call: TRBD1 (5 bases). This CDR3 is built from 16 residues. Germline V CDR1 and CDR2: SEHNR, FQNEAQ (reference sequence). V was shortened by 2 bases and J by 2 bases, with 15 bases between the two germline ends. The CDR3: CASSLIAGYLNYGYTF. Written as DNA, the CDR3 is TGTGCCAGCAGCTTAATTGCAGGGTACCTAAACTATGGCTACACCTTC.

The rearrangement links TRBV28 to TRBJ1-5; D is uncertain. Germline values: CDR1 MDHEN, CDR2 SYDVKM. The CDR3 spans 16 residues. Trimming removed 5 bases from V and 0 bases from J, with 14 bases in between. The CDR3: CASSPPMSGSNQPQHF. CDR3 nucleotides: TGTGCCAGCAGTCCCCCGATGAGCGGTAGCAATCAGCCCCAGCATTTT.

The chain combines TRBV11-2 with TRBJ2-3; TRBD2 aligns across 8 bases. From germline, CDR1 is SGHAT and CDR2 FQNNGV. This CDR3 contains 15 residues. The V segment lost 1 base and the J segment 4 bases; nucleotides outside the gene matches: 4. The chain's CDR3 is CASSLAGGLADTQYF. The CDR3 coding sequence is TGTGCCAGCAGCTTAGCGGGAGGGTTGGCAGATACGCAGTATTTT.